The present TCR beta chain was sequenced within a study of shared T cell receptors in the human thymus. This CDR3 contains 14 residues. The J segment lost 4 bases and the V segment lost 3 bases, leaving 5 bases of the junction unmatched. The V gene's germline CDR1 is SGHTA and CDR2 FQGNSA. This table comes from immunoSEQ multiplex PCR, and its TCRdb copy is limited to in-frame clones, with some not included. The sample shows about 660,000 clones, 70% to 90% of them seen only once. This same sample was also part of a study on human thymus T cells. That publication notes: Thymus pieces cut out during corrective heart surgery were the tissue that was used. Thymic repertoires from unrelated individuals overlapped highly, related research reported.

The chain couples TRBV7-2 to TRBJ2-7; 8 bases are shared with TRBD2. The sequence was collected from a boy in the first two years of life with a congenital heart defect. Source material: thymocytes. The CDR3 is CASSFEREMYEQYF. The DNA for the CDR3 is TGTGCCAGCAGCTTCGAGCGGGAGATGTACGAGCAGTACTTC.